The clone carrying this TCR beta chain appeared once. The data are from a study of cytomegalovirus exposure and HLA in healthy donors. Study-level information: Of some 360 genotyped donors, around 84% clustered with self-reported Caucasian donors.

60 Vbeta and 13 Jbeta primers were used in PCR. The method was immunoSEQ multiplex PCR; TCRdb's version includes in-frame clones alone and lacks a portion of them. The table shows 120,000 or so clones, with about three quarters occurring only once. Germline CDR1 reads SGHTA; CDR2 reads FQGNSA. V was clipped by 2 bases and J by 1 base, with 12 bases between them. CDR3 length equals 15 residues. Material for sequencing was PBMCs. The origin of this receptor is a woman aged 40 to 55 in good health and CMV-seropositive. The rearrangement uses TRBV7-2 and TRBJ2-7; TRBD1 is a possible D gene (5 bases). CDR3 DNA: TGTGCCAGCAGCTTATTCCAGGGATCATCCTACGAGCAGTACTTC. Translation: CASSLFQGSSYEQYF.